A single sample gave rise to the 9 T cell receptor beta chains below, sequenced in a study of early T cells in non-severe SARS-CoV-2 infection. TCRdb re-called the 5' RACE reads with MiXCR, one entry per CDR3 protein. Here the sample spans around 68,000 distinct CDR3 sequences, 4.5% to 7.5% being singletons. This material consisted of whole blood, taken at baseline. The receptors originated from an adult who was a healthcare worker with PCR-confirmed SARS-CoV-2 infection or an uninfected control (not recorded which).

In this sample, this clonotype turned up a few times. CDR3 DNA sequence: TGTGCCATCAGCCGGACAGGGGGCGACTACAATGAGCAGTTCTTC. It specifies CAISRTGGDYNEQFF. The chain has TRBV10-3 and TRBJ2-1; TRBD1 agrees at 11 bases. Germline values: CDR1 ENHRY, CDR2 SYGVKD. The junction had 4 bases not matched to a gene; V was cut back by 6 bases and J by 3 bases. The CDR3 length is 15 residues.

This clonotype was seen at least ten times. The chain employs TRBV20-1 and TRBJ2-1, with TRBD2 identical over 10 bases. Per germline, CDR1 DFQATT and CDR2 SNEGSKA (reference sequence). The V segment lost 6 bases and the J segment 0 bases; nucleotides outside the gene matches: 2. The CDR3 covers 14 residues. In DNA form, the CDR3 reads TGCAGTGCAATAGCGGGAGGCTCCTACAATGAGCAGTTCTTC. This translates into CSAIAGGSYNEQFF.

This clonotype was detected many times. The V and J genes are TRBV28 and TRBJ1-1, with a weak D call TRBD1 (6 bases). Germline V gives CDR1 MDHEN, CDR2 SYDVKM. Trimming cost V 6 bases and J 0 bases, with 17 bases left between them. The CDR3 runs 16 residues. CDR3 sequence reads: CASSQDRILLNTEAFF. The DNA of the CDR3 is TGTGCCAGCAGCCAGGACAGAATACTTTTGAACACTGAAGCTTTCTTT.

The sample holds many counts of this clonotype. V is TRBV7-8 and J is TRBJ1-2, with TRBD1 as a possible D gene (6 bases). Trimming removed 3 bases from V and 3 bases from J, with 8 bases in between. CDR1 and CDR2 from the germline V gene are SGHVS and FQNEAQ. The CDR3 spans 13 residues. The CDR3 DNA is TGTGCCAGCAGCTTGACAGGTTACTATGGCTACACCTTC. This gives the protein CASSLTGYYGYTF.

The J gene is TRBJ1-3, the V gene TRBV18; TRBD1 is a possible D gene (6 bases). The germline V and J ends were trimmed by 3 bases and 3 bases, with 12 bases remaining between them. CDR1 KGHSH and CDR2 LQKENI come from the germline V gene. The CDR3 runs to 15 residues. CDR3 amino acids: CASSPGGHYGNTIYF. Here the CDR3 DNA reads TGTGCCAGCTCACCGGGGGGACATTATGGAAACACCATATATTTT. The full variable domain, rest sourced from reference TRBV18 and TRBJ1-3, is NAGVMQNPRHLVRRRGQEARLRCSPMKGHSHVYWYRQLPEEGLKFMVYLQKENIIDESGMPKERFSAEFPKEGPSILRIQQVVRGDSAAYFCASSPGGHYGNTIYFGEGSWLTVV.

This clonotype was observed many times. The CDR3 region has the DNA TGCGCCAGCAGCCAAAGGCAAGGGACTGGGGCCAACGTCCTGACTTTC. Translated, it gives CASSQRQGTGANVLTF. The chain combines TRBV4-3 with TRBJ2-6; D call uncertain. The CDR3 spans 16 residues. From germline, CDR1 is LGHNA and CDR2 YSLEER. Trimming pared 2 bases from V and 2 bases from J, leaving 10 bases between.

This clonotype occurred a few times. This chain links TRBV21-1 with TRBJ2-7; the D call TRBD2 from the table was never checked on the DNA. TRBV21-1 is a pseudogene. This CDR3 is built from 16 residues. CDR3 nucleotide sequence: TGTGCCAGCAGGGGAGGGACTAGCGGGCCCTCCTACGAGCAGTACTTC. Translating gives CASRGGTSGPSYEQYF.

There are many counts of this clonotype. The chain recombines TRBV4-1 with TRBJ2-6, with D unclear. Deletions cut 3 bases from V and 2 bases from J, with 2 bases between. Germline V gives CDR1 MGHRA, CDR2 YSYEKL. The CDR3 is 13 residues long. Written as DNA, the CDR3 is TGCGCCAGCAGCCAGCCTGGGGCCAACGTCCTGACTTTC. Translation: CASSQPGANVLTF.

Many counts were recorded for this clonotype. The CDR3 sequence: CASSNGQALGETQYF. In DNA, the CDR3 is TGCGCCAGCAGCAACGGACAGGCCCTGGGGGAGACCCAGTACTTC. The rearrangement links TRBV5-1 to TRBJ2-5, with 7 bases matching TRBD1. CDR1 and CDR2 (germline): SGHRS, YFSETQ. V lost 4 bases to trimming and J lost 5 bases; unmatched junction nucleotides: 11. This CDR3 has 15 amino acids.